This entry concerns a single TCR beta chain. Since a much larger clone is just one base distant, this may be a read error. These data are taken from a study of tumor and adjacent non-tumor tissue in lung cancer. TCRbeta libraries were built with three rounds of nested PCR, modified from ARM-PCR. Using its own MiXCR run on the multiplex PCR reads, TCRdb lists one record per CDR3 protein. This sample has 35,000 to 55,000 distinct CDR3 sequences, with roughly 62% found just once. RNA was extracted from bulk tissue without any cell sorting. More than 3 cm separated this lung sample from the edge of the tumor. This CDR3 is built from 14 residues. Germline V CDR1 and CDR2: SGHNT, YYREEE (reference sequence).

J is TRBJ2-5 and V is TRBV5-4; D gene unclear. Sequenced sample: distant non-tumor lung tissue. This clonotype was sampled from a woman in her thirties or forties with non-small cell lung cancer. CDR3: CASSFSKVEETRYF. The DNA for the CDR3 is TGTGCCAGCAGCTTCTCAAAGGTCGAAGAGACCCGGTACTTC. The full variable domain, with the rest looked up from reference TRBV5-4 and TRBJ2-5, is ETGVTQSPTHLIKTRGQQVTLRCSSQSGHNTVSWYQQALGQGPQFIFQYYREEENGRGNFPPRFSGLQFPNYSSELNVNALELDDSALYLCASSFSKVEETRYFGPGTRLLVL.